The T cell receptor (beta chain) under discussion was sequenced for a study of regulatory T cells in long-lasting Graves disease. Both iRepertoire HTBI primers and Arm-PCR of CDR3 regions were used to build the TCR beta libraries. MiXCR, applied by TCRdb to the multiplex PCR reads, yields one record per CDR3 protein. The data contain 650,000 to 700,000 distinct CDR3 sequences, about 30% of them singletons. Germline CDR1 is LNHNV and CDR2 is YYDKDF (reference sequence). V lost 1 base, J lost 4 bases, and 8 bases stayed unmatched. The CDR3 is 16 residues long. Time point reported: persistent/refractory GD, antithyroid drugs over 5 years with positive TRAb. Scientists built the TCR library using RNA that was extracted from PBMCs.

Sequenced material: peripheral blood mononuclear cells (PBMCs), taken when the disease was refractory, from a patient treated with antithyroid drugs. This rearrangement joins TRBV15 to TRBJ1-2; 8 bases map to TRBD1. The receptor was derived from a female donor with Graves disease. The CDR3 sequence: CATSRAAGGGSYGYTF. DNA for the CDR3: TGTGCCACCAGCAGAGCGGCAGGGGGCGGGAGCTATGGCTACACCTTC.